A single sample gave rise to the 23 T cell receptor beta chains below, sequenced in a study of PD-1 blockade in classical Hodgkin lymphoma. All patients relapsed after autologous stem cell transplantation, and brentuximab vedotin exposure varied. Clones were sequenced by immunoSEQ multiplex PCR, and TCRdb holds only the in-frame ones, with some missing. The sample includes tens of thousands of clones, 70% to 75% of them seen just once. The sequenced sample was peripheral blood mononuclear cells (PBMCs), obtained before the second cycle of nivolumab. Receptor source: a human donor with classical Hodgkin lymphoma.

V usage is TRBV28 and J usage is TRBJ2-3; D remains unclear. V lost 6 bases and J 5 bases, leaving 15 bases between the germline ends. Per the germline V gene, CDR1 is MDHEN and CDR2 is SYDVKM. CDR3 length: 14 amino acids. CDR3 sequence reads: CASSLGRIIDTQYF. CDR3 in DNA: TGTGCCAGCAGCCTGGGCAGGATCATAGATACGCAGTATTTT. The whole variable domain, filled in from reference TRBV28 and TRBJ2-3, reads DVKVTQSSRYLVKRTGEKVFLECVQDMDHENMFWYRQDPGLGLRLIYFSYDVKMKEKGDIPEGYSVSREKKERFSLILESASTNQTSMYLCASSLGRIIDTQYFGPGTRLTVL.

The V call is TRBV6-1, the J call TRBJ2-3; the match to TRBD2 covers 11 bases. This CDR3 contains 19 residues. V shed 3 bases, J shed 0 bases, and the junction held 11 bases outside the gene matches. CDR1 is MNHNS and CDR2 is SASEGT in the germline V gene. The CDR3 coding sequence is TGTGCCAGCAGTGACCTTCTAGCGGGGGGTAGTGCTAGCACAGATACGCAGTATTTT. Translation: CASSDLLAGGSASTDTQYF.

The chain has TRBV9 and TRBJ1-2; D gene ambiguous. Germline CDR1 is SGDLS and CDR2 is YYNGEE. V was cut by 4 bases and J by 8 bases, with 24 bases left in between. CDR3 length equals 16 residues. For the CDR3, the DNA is TGTGCCAGCAGCACCGCCGCGCAGGCGAGGGCTCGCGGCTACACCTTC. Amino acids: CASSTAAQARARGYTF.

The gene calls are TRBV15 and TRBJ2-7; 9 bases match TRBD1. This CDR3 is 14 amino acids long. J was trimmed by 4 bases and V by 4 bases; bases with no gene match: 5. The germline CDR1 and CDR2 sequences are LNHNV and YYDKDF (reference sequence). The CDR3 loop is CATSKDRGAYEQYF. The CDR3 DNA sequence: TGTGCCACCAGCAAGGACAGGGGTGCTTACGAGCAGTACTTC. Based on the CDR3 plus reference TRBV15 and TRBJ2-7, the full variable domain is DAMVIQNPRYQVTQFGKPVTLSCSQTLNHNVMYWYQQKSSQAPKLLFHYYDKDFNNEADTPDNFQSRRPNTSFCFLDIRSPGLGDTAMYLCATSKDRGAYEQYFGPGTRLTVT.

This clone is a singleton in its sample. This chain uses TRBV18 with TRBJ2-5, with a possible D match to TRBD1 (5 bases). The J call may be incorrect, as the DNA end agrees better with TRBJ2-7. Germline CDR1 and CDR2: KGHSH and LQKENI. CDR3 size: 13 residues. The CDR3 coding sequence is TGTGCCAGCTCACCAGGGGCCCTCTACGAGCAGTACTTC. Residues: CASSPGALYEQYF.

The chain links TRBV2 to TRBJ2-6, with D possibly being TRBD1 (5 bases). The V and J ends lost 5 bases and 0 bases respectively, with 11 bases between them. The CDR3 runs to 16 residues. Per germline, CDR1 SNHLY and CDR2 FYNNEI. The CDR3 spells CASSLDSYSGANVLTF. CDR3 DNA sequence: TGTGCCAGCAGTCTTGACAGCTACTCTGGGGCCAACGTCCTGACTTTC.

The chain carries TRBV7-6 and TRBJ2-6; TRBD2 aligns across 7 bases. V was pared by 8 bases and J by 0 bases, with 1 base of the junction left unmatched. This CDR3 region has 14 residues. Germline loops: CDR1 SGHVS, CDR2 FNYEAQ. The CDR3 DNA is TGTGCCAGCGGGAGGGGCTCTGGGGCCAACGTCCTGACTTTC. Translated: CASGRGSGANVLTF.

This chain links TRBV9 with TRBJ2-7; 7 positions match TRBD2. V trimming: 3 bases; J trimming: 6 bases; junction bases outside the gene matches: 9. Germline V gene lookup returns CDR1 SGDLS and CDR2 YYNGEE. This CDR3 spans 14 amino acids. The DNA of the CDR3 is TGTGCCAGCAGCGAACAGACGGGGGAGGGCGAGCAGTACTTC. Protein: CASSEQTGEGEQYF.

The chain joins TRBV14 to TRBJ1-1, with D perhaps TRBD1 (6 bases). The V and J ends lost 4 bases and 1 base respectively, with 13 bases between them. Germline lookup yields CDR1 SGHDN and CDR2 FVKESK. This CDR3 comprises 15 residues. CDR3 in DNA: TGTGCCAGCAGCCCCCTAGGGGGGGGGAACACTGAAGCTTTCTTT. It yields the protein CASSPLGGGNTEAFF. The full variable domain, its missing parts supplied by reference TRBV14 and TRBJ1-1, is EAGVTQFPSHSVIEKGQTVTLRCDPISGHDNLYWYRRVMGKEIKFLLHFVKESKQDESGMPNNRFLAERTGGTYSTLKVQPAELEDSGVYFCASSPLGGGNTEAFFGQGTRLTVV.

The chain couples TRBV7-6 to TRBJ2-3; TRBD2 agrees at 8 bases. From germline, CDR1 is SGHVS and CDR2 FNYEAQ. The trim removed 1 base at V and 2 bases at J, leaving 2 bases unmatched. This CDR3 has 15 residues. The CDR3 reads CASSLGGGTTDTQYF. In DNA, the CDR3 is TGTGCCAGCAGCTTAGGCGGGGGGACCACAGATACGCAGTATTTT.

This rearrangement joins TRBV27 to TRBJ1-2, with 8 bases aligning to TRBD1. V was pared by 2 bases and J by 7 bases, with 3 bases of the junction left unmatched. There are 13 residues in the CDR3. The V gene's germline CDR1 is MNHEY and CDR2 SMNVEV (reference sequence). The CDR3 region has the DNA TGTGCCAGCAGTTTAGACAGGGGATCTGGCTACACCTTC. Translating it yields CASSLDRGSGYTF.

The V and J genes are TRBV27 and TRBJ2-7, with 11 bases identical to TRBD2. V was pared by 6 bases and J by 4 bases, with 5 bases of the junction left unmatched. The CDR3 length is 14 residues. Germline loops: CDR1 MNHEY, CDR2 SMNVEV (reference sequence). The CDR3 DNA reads TGTGCCAGCAGCCCAACTAGCGGGGGATACGAGCAGTACTTC. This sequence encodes CASSPTSGGYEQYF.

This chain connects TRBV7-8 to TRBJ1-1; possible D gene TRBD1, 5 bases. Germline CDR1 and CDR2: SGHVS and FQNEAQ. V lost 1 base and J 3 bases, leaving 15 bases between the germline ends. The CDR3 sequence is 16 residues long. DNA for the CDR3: TGTGCCAGCAGCTTAGTGGAGGGCGGGGACCACACTGAAGCTTTCTTT. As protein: CASSLVEGGDHTEAFF. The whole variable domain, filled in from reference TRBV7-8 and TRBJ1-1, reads GAGVSQSPRYKVAKRGQDVALRCDPISGHVSLFWYQQALGQGPEFLTYFQNEAQLDKSGLPSDRFFAERPEGSVSTLKIQRTQQEDSAVYLCASSLVEGGDHTEAFFGQGTRLTVV.

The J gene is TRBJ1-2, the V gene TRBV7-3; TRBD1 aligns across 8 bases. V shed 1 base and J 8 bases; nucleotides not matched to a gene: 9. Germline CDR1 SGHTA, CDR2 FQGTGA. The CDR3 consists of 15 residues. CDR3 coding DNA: TGTGCCAGCAGCTTAATCGGGCAGGGGGCCGGGGGCTACACCTTC. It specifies CASSLIGQGAGGYTF.

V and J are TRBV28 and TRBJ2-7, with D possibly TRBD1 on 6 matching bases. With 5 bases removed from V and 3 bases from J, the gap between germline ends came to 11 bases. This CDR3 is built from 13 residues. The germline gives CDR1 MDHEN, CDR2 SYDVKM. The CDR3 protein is CASSHTGYYEQYF. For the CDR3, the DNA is TGTGCCAGCAGTCACACAGGGTACTACGAGCAGTACTTC.

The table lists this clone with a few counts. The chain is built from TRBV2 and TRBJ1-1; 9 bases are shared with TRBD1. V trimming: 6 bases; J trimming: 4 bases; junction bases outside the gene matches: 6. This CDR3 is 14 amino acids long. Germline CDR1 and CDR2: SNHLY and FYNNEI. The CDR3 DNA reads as TGTGCCAGCAGCGCGGACAGGGGCGCCACTGAAGCTTTCTTT. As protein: CASSADRGATEAFF.

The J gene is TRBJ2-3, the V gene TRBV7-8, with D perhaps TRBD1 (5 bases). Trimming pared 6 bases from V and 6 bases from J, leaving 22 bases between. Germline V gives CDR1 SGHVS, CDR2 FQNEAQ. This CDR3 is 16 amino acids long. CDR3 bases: TGTGCCAGCAGTCATTCCCGAGCAGGGTTGTTTGATACGCAGTATTTT. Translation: CASSHSRAGLFDTQYF.

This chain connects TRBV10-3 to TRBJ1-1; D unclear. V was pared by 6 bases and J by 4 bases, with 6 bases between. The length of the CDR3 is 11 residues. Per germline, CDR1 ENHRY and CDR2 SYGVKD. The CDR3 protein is CAIRGTTEAFF. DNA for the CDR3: TGTGCCATCAGGGGAACCACTGAAGCTTTCTTT.

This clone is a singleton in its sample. CDR3 sequence reads: CASSNRDQAFF. The DNA for the CDR3 is TGCGCCAGCAGTAACCGGGACCAAGCTTTCTTT. This chain links TRBV10-1 with TRBJ1-1, with D maybe TRBD1 (5 bases). Germline V CDR1 and CDR2: WNHNN, SYGVQD (reference sequence). V was clipped by 5 bases and J by 9 bases, with 10 bases between them. The CDR3 length is 11 residues.

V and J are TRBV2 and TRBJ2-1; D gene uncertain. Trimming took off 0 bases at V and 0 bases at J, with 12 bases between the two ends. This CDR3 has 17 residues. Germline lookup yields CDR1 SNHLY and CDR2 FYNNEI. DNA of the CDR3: TGTGCCAGCAGTGAAGCGCGCGGAACGAGCTCCTACAATGAGCAGTTCTTC. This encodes CASSEARGTSSYNEQFF.

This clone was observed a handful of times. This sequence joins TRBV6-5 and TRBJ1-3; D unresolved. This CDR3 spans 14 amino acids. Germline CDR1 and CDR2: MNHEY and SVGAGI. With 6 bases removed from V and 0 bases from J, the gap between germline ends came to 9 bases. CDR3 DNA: TGTGCCAGCAGGAATACGGCCTCTGGAAACACCATATATTTT. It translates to CASRNTASGNTIYF.

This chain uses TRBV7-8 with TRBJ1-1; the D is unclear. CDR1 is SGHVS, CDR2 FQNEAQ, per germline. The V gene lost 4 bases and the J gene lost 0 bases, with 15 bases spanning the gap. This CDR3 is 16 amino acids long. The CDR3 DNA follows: TGTGCCAGCAGCTCCCGAGGCCTTAGTTTGAACACTGAAGCTTTCTTT. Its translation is CASSSRGLSLNTEAFF.

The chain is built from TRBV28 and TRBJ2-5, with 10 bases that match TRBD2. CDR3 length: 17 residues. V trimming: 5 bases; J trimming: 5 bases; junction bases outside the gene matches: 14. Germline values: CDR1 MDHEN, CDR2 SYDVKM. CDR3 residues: CASSTIAGGTFQETQYF. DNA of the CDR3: TGTGCCAGCAGTACCATAGCGGGGGGCACCTTCCAGGAGACCCAGTACTTC. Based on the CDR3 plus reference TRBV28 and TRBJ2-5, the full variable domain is DVKVTQSSRYLVKRTGEKVFLECVQDMDHENMFWYRQDPGLGLRLIYFSYDVKMKEKGDIPEGYSVSREKKERFSLILESASTNQTSMYLCASSTIAGGTFQETQYFGPGTRLLVL.